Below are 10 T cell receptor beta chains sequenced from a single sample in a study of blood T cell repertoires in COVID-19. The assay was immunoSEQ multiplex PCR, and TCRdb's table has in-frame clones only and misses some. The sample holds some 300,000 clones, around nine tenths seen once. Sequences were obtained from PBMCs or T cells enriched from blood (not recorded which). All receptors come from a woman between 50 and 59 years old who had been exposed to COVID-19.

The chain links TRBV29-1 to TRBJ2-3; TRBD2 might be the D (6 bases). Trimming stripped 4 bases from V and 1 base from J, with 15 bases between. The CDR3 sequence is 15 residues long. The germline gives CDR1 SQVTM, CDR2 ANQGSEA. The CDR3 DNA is TGCAGCGTTGTAGGCCGGGACTGGGGCACAGATACGCAGTATTTT. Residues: CSVVGRDWGTDTQYF.

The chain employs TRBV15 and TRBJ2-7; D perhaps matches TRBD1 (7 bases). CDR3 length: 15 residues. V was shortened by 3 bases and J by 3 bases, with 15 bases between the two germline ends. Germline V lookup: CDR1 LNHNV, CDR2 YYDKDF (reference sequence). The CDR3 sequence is CATSRGRTGIYEQYF. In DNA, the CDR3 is TGTGCCACCAGCAGGGGGAGGACAGGAATCTACGAGCAGTACTTC.

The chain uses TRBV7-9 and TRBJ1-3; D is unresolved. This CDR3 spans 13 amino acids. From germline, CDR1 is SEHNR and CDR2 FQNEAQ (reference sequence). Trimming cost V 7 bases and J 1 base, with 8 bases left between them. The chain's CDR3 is CASNQDSGNTIYF. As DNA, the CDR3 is TGTGCCAGCAATCAGGATTCTGGAAACACCATATATTTT.

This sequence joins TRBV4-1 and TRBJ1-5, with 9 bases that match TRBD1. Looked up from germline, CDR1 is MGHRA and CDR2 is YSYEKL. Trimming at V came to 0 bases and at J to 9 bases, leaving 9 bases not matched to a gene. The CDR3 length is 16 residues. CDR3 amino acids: CASSQEGTGRDRPQHF. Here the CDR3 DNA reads TGCGCCAGCAGCCAAGAGGGGACAGGGAGGGATCGGCCCCAGCATTTT.

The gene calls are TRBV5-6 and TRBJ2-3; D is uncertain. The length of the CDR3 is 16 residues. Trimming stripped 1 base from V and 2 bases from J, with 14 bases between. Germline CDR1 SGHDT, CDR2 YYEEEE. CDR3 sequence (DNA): TGTGCCAGCAGCTTGTCACCACTAATGGACACAGATACGCAGTATTTT. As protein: CASSLSPLMDTDTQYF.

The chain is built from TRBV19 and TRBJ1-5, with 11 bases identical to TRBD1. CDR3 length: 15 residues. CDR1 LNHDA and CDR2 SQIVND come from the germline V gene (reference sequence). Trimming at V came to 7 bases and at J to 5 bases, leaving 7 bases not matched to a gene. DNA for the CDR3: TGTGCCAGTACCACCAGGACAGGGGGCTATCAGCCCCAGCATTTT. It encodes CASTTRTGGYQPQHF. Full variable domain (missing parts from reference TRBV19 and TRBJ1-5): DGGITQSPKYLFRKEGQNVTLSCEQNLNHDAMYWYRQDPGQGLRLIYYSQIVNDFQKGDIAEGYSVSREKKESFPLTVTSAQKNPTAFYLCASTTRTGGYQPQHFGDGTRLSIL.

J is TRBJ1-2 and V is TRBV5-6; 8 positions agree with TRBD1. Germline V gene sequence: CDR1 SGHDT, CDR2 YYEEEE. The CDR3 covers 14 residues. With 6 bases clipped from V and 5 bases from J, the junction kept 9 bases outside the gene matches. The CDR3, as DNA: TGTGCCAGCAACCTAGGACAGGGTACATATGGCTACACCTTC. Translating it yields CASNLGQGTYGYTF.

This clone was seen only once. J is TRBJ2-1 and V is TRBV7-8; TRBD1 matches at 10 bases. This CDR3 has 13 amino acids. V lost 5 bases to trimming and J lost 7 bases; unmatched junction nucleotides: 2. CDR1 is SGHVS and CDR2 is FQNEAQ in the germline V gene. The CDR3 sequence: CASSTDRGNEQFF. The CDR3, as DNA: TGTGCCAGCAGCACGGACAGGGGGAATGAGCAGTTCTTC.

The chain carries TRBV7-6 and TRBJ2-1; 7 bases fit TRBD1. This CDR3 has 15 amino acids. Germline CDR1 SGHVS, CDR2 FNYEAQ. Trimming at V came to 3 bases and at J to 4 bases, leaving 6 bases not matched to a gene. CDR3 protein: CASSFDRALYNEQFF. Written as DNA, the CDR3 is TGTGCCAGCAGCTTCGACAGGGCCCTATACAATGAGCAGTTCTTC. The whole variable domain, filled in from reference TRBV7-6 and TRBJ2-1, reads GAGVSQSPRYKVTKRGQDVALRCDPISGHVSLYWYRQALGQGPEFLTYFNYEAQQDKSGLPNDRFSAERPEGSISTLTIQRTEQRDSAMYRCASSFDRALYNEQFFGPGTRLTVL.

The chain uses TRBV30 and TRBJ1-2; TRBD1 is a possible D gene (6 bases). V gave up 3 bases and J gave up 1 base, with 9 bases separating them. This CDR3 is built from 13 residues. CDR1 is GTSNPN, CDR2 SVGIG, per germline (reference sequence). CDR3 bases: TGTGCCTGGAGCGGGACATTTAACTATGGCTACACCTTC. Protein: CAWSGTFNYGYTF.